This TCR beta chain was recovered during a study of shared clonotypes between healthy human individuals. Per germline, CDR1 MGHRA and CDR2 YSYEKL. The CDR3 consists of 17 residues. Trimming removed 3 bases from V and 0 bases from J, with 15 bases in between. Repertoires were generated with immunoSEQ multiplex PCR, while TCRdb's copy carries only in-frame clones and drops some. The sample consists of fewer than 2.5 million clones, over 85% of them appearing once. The source material was naive CD4+ T cells from PBMCs. Documented subset: CD45RA+ positively selected. This sequence originates from a man younger than 30 in good health. Some clones in this sample may be carry-over from other donors' samples. The chain uses TRBV4-1 and TRBJ2-1, with a weak D call TRBD2 (5 bases). The CDR3 is CASSHTPLGSSYNEQFF. In DNA, the CDR3 is TGCGCCAGCAGCCACACTCCGCTTGGGAGCTCCTACAATGAGCAGTTCTTC.